The source of this TCR beta chain is a study of regulatory T cells in long-lasting Graves disease. CDR3-region Arm-PCR and iRepertoire HTBI primers produced the TCR beta libraries. One entry per CDR3 protein results from TCRdb running MiXCR on the multiplex PCR reads. The sample consists of approximately 390,000 distinct CDR3 sequences, 15% to 20% of them appearing once. At least ten counts were recorded for this clonotype. CDR3 length: 17 residues. Trimming took 6 bases from V and 8 from J; bases not matched to a gene: 21. Sample time point: newly diagnosed GD, antithyroid drugs for less than 3 months. PBMCs were the source of the RNA used for TCR sequencing. These data also formed part of another study, on T cells in Graves' hyperthyroidism and ophthalmopathy.

This sequence joins TRBV12-3 or TRBV12-4 and TRBJ1-2; 7 nucleotides match TRBD1. The clonotype originates from a woman aged 18-30 years with Graves disease. This material consisted of peripheral blood mononuclear cells (PBMCs), taken at new diagnosis, from a patient treated with antithyroid drugs. The chain's CDR3 is CASSSQKRGGGARGYTF. The CDR3 bases are TGTGCCAGCAGCTCACAAAAAAGAGGAGGGGGCGCGAGGGGCTACACCTTC.